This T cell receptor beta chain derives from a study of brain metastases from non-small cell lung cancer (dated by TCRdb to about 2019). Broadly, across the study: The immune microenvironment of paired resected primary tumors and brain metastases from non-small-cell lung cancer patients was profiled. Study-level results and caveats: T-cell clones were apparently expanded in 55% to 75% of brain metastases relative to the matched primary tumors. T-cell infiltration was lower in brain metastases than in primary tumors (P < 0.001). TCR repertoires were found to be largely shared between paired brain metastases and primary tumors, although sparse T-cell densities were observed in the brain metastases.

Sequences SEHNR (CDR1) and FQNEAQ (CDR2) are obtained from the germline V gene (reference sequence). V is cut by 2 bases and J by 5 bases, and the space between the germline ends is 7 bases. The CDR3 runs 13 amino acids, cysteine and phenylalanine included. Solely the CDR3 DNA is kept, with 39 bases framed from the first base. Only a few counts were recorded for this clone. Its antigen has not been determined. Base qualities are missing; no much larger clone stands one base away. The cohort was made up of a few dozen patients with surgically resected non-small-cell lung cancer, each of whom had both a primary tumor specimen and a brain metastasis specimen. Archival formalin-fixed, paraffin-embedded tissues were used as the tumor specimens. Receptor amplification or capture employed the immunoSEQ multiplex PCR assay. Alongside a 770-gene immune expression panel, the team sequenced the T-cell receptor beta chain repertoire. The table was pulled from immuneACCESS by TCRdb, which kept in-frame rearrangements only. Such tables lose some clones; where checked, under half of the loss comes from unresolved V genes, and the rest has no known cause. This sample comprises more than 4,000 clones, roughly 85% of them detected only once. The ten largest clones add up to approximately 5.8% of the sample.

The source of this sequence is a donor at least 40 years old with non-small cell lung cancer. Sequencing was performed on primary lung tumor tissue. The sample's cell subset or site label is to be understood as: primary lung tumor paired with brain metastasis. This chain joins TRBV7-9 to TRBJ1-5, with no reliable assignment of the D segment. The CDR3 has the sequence CASSLTHDQPQHF. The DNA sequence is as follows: TGTGCCAGCAGCTTAACCCACGATCAGCCCCAGCATTTT.